This TCR beta chain comes out of a study of PD-L1 blockade in urothelial cancer. On the study more broadly: Samples of blood were analyzed 3 weeks (second dose) and 6 weeks after treatment start.

Time point denoted: peripheral blood 6 weeks after treatment start. TCRdb's table, derived via immunoSEQ multiplex PCR, lists solely in-frame clones and lacks some. The sample includes some 120,000 clones, under 95% of them seen just once. The germline V gene has CDR1 SNHLY and CDR2 FYNNEI. Germline trimming cut 3 bases from V and 4 bases from J; bases unmatched to any gene: 5. The CDR3 has 14 amino acids. Sequencing used PBMCs, obtained around atezolizumab (anti-PD-L1) treatment. The clonotype originates from a man in his fifties or sixties with urothelial cancer. V usage is TRBV2 and J usage is TRBJ1-1; 7 bases agree with TRBD1. CDR3 DNA sequence: TGTGCCAGCAGTGAGGGACAGTTGGCCACTGAAGCTTTCTTT. Protein product: CASSEGQLATEAFF.